A single sample gave rise to the 30 T cell receptor beta chains below, sequenced in a study of blood T cell repertoires in COVID-19. Libraries were prepared by immunoSEQ multiplex PCR; TCRdb keeps only in-frame clonotypes and omits some of them. The sample includes more than 150,000 clones, approximately 86% of them seen just once. The specimen sequenced was peripheral blood. The receptors derive from a man aged 50-59 years with active or convalescent COVID-19.

The rearrangement links TRBV24-1 to TRBJ2-1, with 9 bases aligning to TRBD2. V lost 4 bases and J lost 3; bases outside the gene matches: 6. Germline CDR1 reads KGHDR; CDR2 reads SFDVKD. This CDR3 comprises 16 residues. The CDR3 sequence is CATSESQRGDYNEQFF. The CDR3 bases are TGTGCCACCAGTGAGTCCCAGCGGGGGGACTACAATGAGCAGTTCTTC.

This clone is medium-sized within its sample. V usage is TRBV7-3 and J usage is TRBJ1-2; 9 bases fit TRBD1. CDR1 is SGHTA, CDR2 FQGTGA, per germline. CDR3 length: 16 residues. V shed 5 bases, J shed 6 bases, and the junction held 13 bases outside the gene matches. For the CDR3, the DNA is TGTGCCAGCAGCAAAATCCGGGACAGGGTACGCGATGGCTACACCTTC. This gives the protein CASSKIRDRVRDGYTF.

This chain links TRBV3-1 (or the pseudogene TRBV3-2) with TRBJ1-2; D uncertain. Germline CDR1 reads LGHDT; CDR2 reads YNNKEL (reference sequence). Trimming took 1 base from V and 6 from J, leaving 6 bases between them. This CDR3 is 12 amino acids long. CDR3 DNA: TGTGCCAGCAGCCAAGGCCCGGATGGCTACACCTTC. Residues: CASSQGPDGYTF.

The gene calls are TRBV7-2 and TRBJ1-2; no clear D gene. Trimming cost V 2 bases and J 3 bases, with 10 bases left between them. The CDR3 length is 14 residues. The V gene's germline CDR1 is SGHTA and CDR2 FQGNSA. The CDR3 bases are TGTGCCAGCAGCTTACCGGGGTTGGACTATGGCTACACCTTC. It is translated as CASSLPGLDYGYTF. Full variable domain (remainder filled in from reference TRBV7-2 and TRBJ1-2): GAGVSQSPSNKVTEKGKDVELRCDPISGHTALYWYRQSLGQGLEFLIYFQGNSAPDKSGLPSDRFSAERTGGSVSTLTIQRTQQEDSAVYLCASSLPGLDYGYTFGSGTRLTVV.

The V gene is TRBV6-2 or TRBV6-3, the J gene TRBJ2-1; perhaps TRBD2 as D (6 bases). The CDR3 covers 14 residues. V lost 5 bases, J lost 8 bases, and 16 bases lay in between. Per germline, CDR1 MNHEY and CDR2 SVGEGT. CDR3 in amino acids: CASSGDSFGHEQFF. CDR3 sequence (DNA): TGTGCCAGCAGTGGGGACTCCTTTGGCCATGAGCAGTTCTTC.

The chain employs TRBV7-2 and TRBJ2-2, with a tentative D call TRBD1 (6 bases). V gave up 4 bases and J gave up 5 bases, with 14 bases separating them. The CDR3 has 15 residues. CDR1 is SGHTA and CDR2 is FQGNSA in the germline V gene. The CDR3 DNA reads TGTGCCAGCAGCTGGGAAACAGGGTGGACCGGGGAGCTGTTTTTT. It specifies CASSWETGWTGELFF.

V gene TRBV19 combines with J gene TRBJ2-3, with a tentative D call TRBD2 (6 bases). Deletions cut 3 bases from V and 4 bases from J, with 11 bases between. CDR3 length: 14 amino acids. The germline CDR1 and CDR2 sequences are LNHDA and SQIVND (reference sequence). CDR3 region: CASSILSGADTQYF. The CDR3 DNA follows: TGTGCCAGTAGTATTCTCTCGGGGGCAGATACGCAGTATTTT.

In nucleotides, the CDR3 is TGTGCCAGCAGCGCCGGACTAGCGGAAGAGACCCAGTACTTC. It translates to CASSAGLAEETQYF. The rearrangement joins TRBV7-3 to TRBJ2-5, with 10 bases identical to TRBD2. With V trimmed by 5 bases and J by 3 bases, 3 bases remained unmatched. This CDR3 has 14 residues. Germline CDR1 reads SGHTA; CDR2 reads FQGTGA.

V is TRBV27 and J is TRBJ2-2; 7 bases line up with TRBD1. Unmatched junction bases numbered 8, after V lost 5 bases and J lost 5 bases. Germline CDR1 is MNHEY and CDR2 is SMNVEV (reference sequence). CDR3 length: 15 amino acids. For the CDR3, the DNA is TGTGCCAGCAGTCTCGACAGGGTTGAGACCGGGGAGCTGTTTTTT. As protein: CASSLDRVETGELFF.

The chain couples TRBV19 to TRBJ2-7; the D gene is possibly TRBD1 (6 bases). Germline V CDR1 and CDR2: LNHDA, SQIVND (reference sequence). V dropped 1 base and J dropped 2 bases, with 12 bases sitting between them. The CDR3 extends over 15 amino acids. The DNA for the CDR3 is TGTGCCAGTAGTATAGCAGGGGCGCTCCCCTACGAGCAGTACTTC. Its protein is CASSIAGALPYEQYF. Full variable domain (missing parts from reference TRBV19 and TRBJ2-7): DGGITQSPKYLFRKEGQNVTLSCEQNLNHDAMYWYRQDPGQGLRLIYYSQIVNDFQKGDIAEGYSVSREKKESFPLTVTSAQKNPTAFYLCASSIAGALPYEQYFGPGTRLTVT.

V gene TRBV5-1 combines with J gene TRBJ2-5, with TRBD1 as a possible D gene (5 bases). CDR1 SGHRS and CDR2 YFSETQ come from the germline V gene. V was cut by 0 bases and J by 5 bases, with 17 bases left in between. The CDR3 loop spans 16 amino acids. Written as DNA, the CDR3 is TGCGCCAGCAGCTTGGCCTCAGGGTTGGATCAGGAGACCCAGTACTTC. Its protein product is CASSLASGLDQETQYF.

The V gene is TRBV2, the J gene TRBJ1-2; a possible D gene is TRBD1 (5 bases). This CDR3 spans 13 amino acids. Between the trimmed V and J ends, which lost 3 bases and 9 bases, there was a span of 14 bases. Germline CDR1 and CDR2: SNHLY and FYNNEI. Here the CDR3 reads CASSDQGTNSYTF. The CDR3 region has the DNA TGTGCCAGCAGTGATCAGGGAACTAATAGCTACACCTTC.

The J gene is TRBJ1-5, the V gene TRBV6-2 or TRBV6-3; TRBD1 agrees at 10 bases. Germline V lookup: CDR1 MNHEY, CDR2 SVGEGT. V was clipped by 5 bases and J by 5 bases; unmatched bases: 9. This CDR3 has 16 amino acids. The CDR3 reads CASSKNRGTGDQPQHF. CDR3 DNA sequence: TGTGCCAGCAGTAAAAACCGCGGGACAGGGGATCAGCCCCAGCATTTT.

The chain carries TRBV20-1 and TRBJ1-3; no reliable D call. The CDR3 has 15 amino acids. CDR1 DFQATT and CDR2 SNEGSKA come from the germline V gene (reference sequence). V was cut by 3 bases and J by 0 bases, with 12 bases left in between. CDR3 sequence: CSASEGGLSGNTIYF. The CDR3 DNA reads as TGCAGTGCTAGTGAAGGCGGACTCTCTGGAAACACCATATATTTT.

V is TRBV4-3 and J is TRBJ2-1, with D hard to call. V gave up 5 bases and J gave up 4 bases, with 6 bases separating them. In germline, CDR1 is LGHNA, CDR2 YSLEER. This CDR3 is built from 12 residues. Here the CDR3 reads CASSSRYNEQFF. For the CDR3, the DNA is TGCGCCAGCAGCTCCCGGTACAATGAGCAGTTCTTC.

This chain uses TRBV5-1 with TRBJ2-7, with D possibly being TRBD1 (5 bases). The CDR3 runs to 15 residues. V lost 3 bases to trimming and J lost 3 bases, with 16 bases between them. Germline V gene lookup returns CDR1 SGHRS and CDR2 YFSETQ. The CDR3 sequence: CASSWEGADLYEQYF. CDR3 in DNA: TGCGCCAGCAGCTGGGAAGGGGCGGACCTCTACGAGCAGTACTTC.

The chain is built from TRBV5-4 and TRBJ1-1; D may be TRBD1 (5 bases). The CDR3 contains 14 residues. V gave up 4 bases and J gave up 8 bases, with 18 bases separating them. Germline loops: CDR1 SGHNT, CDR2 YYREEE (reference sequence). CDR3 sequence reads: CASSPRTTVEEAFF. The CDR3 nucleotides read TGTGCCAGCAGCCCTCGGACGACAGTCGAGGAAGCTTTCTTT.

This rearrangement joins TRBV12-5 to TRBJ2-1, with 7 positions matching TRBD1. Trimming removed 11 bases from V and 0 bases from J; junction bases left unmatched: 22. The V gene's germline CDR1 is LGHNT and CDR2 FRNRAP. The length of the CDR3 is 19 residues. The CDR3, as DNA: TGTGCTGCGCGTCCGTCCCGGGACAGATCCCCGAGCTCCTACAATGAGCAGTTCTTC. Translating gives CAARPSRDRSPSSYNEQFF.

There are a few counts of this clone. This chain links TRBV24-1 with TRBJ2-1, with 10 bases identical to TRBD1. Germline V gene data show CDR1 as KGHDR and CDR2 as SFDVKD. This CDR3 is built from 15 residues. Losses at the gene ends were 4 bases for V and 7 bases for J; bases not matched to a gene: 6. CDR3 in amino acids: CATSDTDRGRNEQFF. For the CDR3, the DNA is TGTGCCACCAGTGACACCGACAGGGGGCGGAATGAGCAGTTCTTC.

The chain couples TRBV24-1 to TRBJ2-5, with D maybe TRBD1 (6 bases). Germline V gives CDR1 KGHDR, CDR2 SFDVKD. Trimming removed 0 bases from V and 3 bases from J, with 13 bases in between. CDR3 length: 16 amino acids. The CDR3 spells CATSDLKFAGEETQYF. In DNA, the CDR3 is TGTGCCACCAGTGATTTGAAGTTCGCAGGGGAAGAGACCCAGTACTTC.

V is TRBV4-3 and J is TRBJ1-2, with D tentatively TRBD1 (5 bases). The CDR3 spans 15 residues. Per the germline V gene, CDR1 is LGHNA and CDR2 is YSLEER. V dropped 0 bases and J dropped 2 bases, with 10 bases sitting between them. The DNA of the CDR3 is TGCGCCAGCAGCCAAGAGTCTCGGGGGAACTATGGCTACACCTTC. It translates to CASSQESRGNYGYTF.

This clone has more than one count but fewer than ten. The chain carries TRBV7-9 and TRBJ1-1; D is unresolved. Trimming pared 1 base from V and 4 bases from J, leaving 13 bases between. CDR1 is SEHNR and CDR2 is FQNEAQ in the germline V gene (reference sequence). The CDR3 runs to 15 residues. The CDR3 region is CASSLVYWAPTEAFF. For the CDR3, the DNA is TGTGCCAGCAGCTTAGTCTATTGGGCTCCCACTGAAGCTTTCTTT.

This clone has only one observation. This chain connects TRBV7-2 to TRBJ2-7; no definite D call. This CDR3 is 13 amino acids long. Germline V gene data show CDR1 as SGHTA and CDR2 as FQGNSA. V was shortened by 1 base and J by 6 bases, with 10 bases between the two germline ends. The CDR3 loop reads CASSLGPEVEQYF. CDR3 DNA: TGTGCCAGCAGCTTAGGTCCCGAGGTCGAGCAGTACTTC.

The rearrangement uses TRBV27 and TRBJ1-6; 7 nucleotides match TRBD1. The V gene end was trimmed by 1 base and the J gene end by 5 bases; junction bases not matched to a gene: 11. Germline V gene data show CDR1 as MNHEY and CDR2 as SMNVEV (reference sequence). CDR3 size: 18 residues. CDR3 in amino acids: CASSLLRAGGANNSPLHF. In DNA form, the CDR3 reads TGTGCCAGCAGTTTATTAAGGGCAGGGGGTGCAAATAATTCACCCCTCCACTTT.

The table lists this clone with a count of one. The chain combines TRBV7-2 with TRBJ1-1; D is unclear. V lost 3 bases and J 4 bases, leaving 9 bases between the germline ends. CDR1 is SGHTA and CDR2 is FQGNSA in the germline V gene. The CDR3 is 13 amino acids. The CDR3 spells CASSLDWATEAFF. The CDR3 nucleotides read TGTGCCAGCAGCTTGGACTGGGCCACTGAAGCTTTCTTT.

The chain is built from TRBV4-3 and TRBJ2-3; 12 positions match TRBD2. The ends lost 3 bases at V and 2 bases at J; junction bases unmatched: 3. Germline V gives CDR1 LGHNA, CDR2 YSLEER. The CDR3 length is 16 residues. CDR3 nucleotide sequence: TGCGCCAGCAGCCATCGACTAGCGGGAGTCACAGATACGCAGTATTTT. Encoded protein: CASSHRLAGVTDTQYF.

The V call is TRBV9, the J call TRBJ1-2; weak D call: TRBD1 (5 bases). The CDR3 loop spans 14 amino acids. Germline values: CDR1 SGDLS, CDR2 YYNGEE. V was cut by 4 bases and J by 6 bases, with 16 bases left in between. The CDR3 nucleotides are TGTGCCAGCAGCTTTGGGGGGGTTGCTGATGGCTACACCTTC. The encoded protein is CASSFGGVADGYTF.

The V gene is TRBV14, the J gene TRBJ2-5; possibly TRBD1 for D (7 bases). CDR3 length: 15 residues. The ends were cut back, 3 bases at V and 4 bases at J, with 15 bases in the middle. The germline V gene encodes CDR1 SGHDN and CDR2 FVKESK. The CDR3 coding sequence is TGTGCCAGCAGCCATATTTCAGGGGGGTCAGAGACCCAGTACTTC. Residues: CASSHISGGSETQYF.

The chain recombines TRBV5-1 with TRBJ2-7; D perhaps matches TRBD1 (6 bases). Trimming cost V 5 bases and J 0 bases, with 9 bases left between them. The CDR3 covers 13 residues. The germline CDR1 and CDR2 sequences are SGHRS and YFSETQ. CDR3 sequence: CASSQGSSYEQYF. The CDR3 bases are TGCGCCAGCAGTCAGGGGAGCTCCTACGAGCAGTACTTC.

The V call is TRBV4-1, the J call TRBJ2-3, with D perhaps matching TRBD2 (6 bases). The V gene lost 0 bases and the J gene lost 6 bases, with 16 bases spanning the gap. Germline CDR1 and CDR2: MGHRA and YSYEKL. The length of the CDR3 is 16 residues. The CDR3 DNA is TGCGCCAGCAGCCAAGATGTCGGGCGGCTAGCGGATACGCAGTATTTT. Residues: CASSQDVGRLADTQYF.